This TCR beta chain comes out of a study of blood T cells in healthy people across ages. A second PCR of about 7 to 11 cycles used a sample-barcoded 5' primer and a J-beta primer mix. TCRdb passed the 5' RACE reads through MiXCR, listing each CDR3 protein once. This table holds hundreds of thousands of distinct CDR3 sequences, roughly half found once. For this clonotype: It may be a read error: a sequence one base away is much more abundant.

V lost 1 base and J lost 13, with 8 bases in between. The CDR3 covers 11 residues. Germline CDR1 SGHDN, CDR2 FVKESK. The genes are TRBV14 and TRBJ2-1; D might be TRBD1 or TRBD2, each matching 5 bases. The sequence came from a woman older than 75 in good health. The sequenced sample was blood. The CDR3 region has the DNA TGTGCCAGCAGCCAAGTTGGGACCCAGTTCTTC. This codes for CASSQVGTQFF.